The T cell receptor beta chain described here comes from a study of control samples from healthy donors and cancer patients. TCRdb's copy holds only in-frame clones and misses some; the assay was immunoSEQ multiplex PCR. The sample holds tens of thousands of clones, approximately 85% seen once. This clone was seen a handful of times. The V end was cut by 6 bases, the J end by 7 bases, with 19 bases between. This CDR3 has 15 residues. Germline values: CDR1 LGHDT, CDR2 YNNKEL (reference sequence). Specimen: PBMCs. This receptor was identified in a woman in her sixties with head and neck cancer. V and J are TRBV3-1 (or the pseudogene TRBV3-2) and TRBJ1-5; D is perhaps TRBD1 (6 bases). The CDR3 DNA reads TGTGCCAGCAGTCTTCAGCAGGGGCAGGGGCAGCCCCAGCATTTT. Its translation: CASSLQQGQGQPQHF.